This paragraph covers one T cell receptor beta chain sequence. Its antigen is not identified. Measured with immunoSEQ multiplex PCR; TCRdb has only the in-frame clones, and not every one. The table records about 79,000 clones, 84% of them present only once. The sample originates from a study of T cells in localized non-small cell lung cancer. Regarding the study as a whole: Among blood samples, higher T cell density accompanied longer overall survival. Sequencing was restricted to one tumor region; therefore, heterogeneity remains possible.

Here the sequenced sample was peripheral blood, taken before any cancer treatment. This TCR was recovered from a female donor of 60 years or more with stage I lung adenocarcinoma.

This CDR3 reads CASSFSTGQASYEQYF. In nucleotides, the CDR3 is TGTGCCAGCAGCTTTTCGACGGGACAGGCCTCCTACGAGCAGTACTTC. The chain joins TRBV7-9 to TRBJ2-7; 8 bases map to TRBD1. The CDR3 contains 16 residues. Germline CDR1 and CDR2: SEHNR and FQNEAQ (reference sequence). The V gene end was trimmed by 3 bases and the J gene end by 0 bases; junction bases not matched to a gene: 7.